One and the same sample provided the 29 T cell receptor beta chains below, sequenced in a study of shared clonotypes between healthy human individuals. Profiled with immunoSEQ multiplex PCR; TCRdb holds only in-frame clones, not every one. The profile shows approximately 470,000 clones, more than 65% of them singletons. Sequencing was done on a sample of PBMCs. The receptors were gathered from a woman between 40 and 55 years old in good health. Some clones in this sample may be carry-over from other donors' samples.

The sample holds a few counts of this clone. One base separates it from a far larger clone, so it is likely a read error. The same CDR3 can be traced to other DNA sequences in this sample. This chain connects TRBV2 to TRBJ1-5; D gene uncertain. The CDR3 is 12 residues long. Looked up from germline, CDR1 is SNHLY and CDR2 is FYNNEI. DNA of the CDR3: TGCGCCAGCAAATGGAGCAATCAGCCCCAGCATTTT. This sequence encodes CASKWSNQPQHF.

J is TRBJ1-5 and V is TRBV19; 11 bases fit TRBD1. CDR1 is LNHDA and CDR2 is SQIVND in the germline V gene (reference sequence). V gave up 5 bases and J gave up 2 bases; unmatched junction bases: 14. CDR3 length: 19 residues. Here the CDR3 reads CASSPGAGTGGVGNQPQHF. CDR3 DNA: TGTGCCAGTAGTCCCGGTGCCGGGACAGGGGGAGTTGGCAATCAGCCCCAGCATTTT. The full variable domain, its missing parts supplied by reference TRBV19 and TRBJ1-5, is DGGITQSPKYLFRKEGQNVTLSCEQNLNHDAMYWYRQDPGQGLRLIYYSQIVNDFQKGDIAEGYSVSREKKESFPLTVTSAQKNPTAFYLCASSPGAGTGGVGNQPQHFGDGTRLSIL.

The chain links TRBV5-6 to TRBJ2-5; 9 bases agree with TRBD2. The ends lost 6 bases at V and 11 bases at J; junction bases unmatched: 11. There are 13 residues in the CDR3. Germline V CDR1 and CDR2: SGHDT, YYEEEE. This CDR3 reads CASILGLAGEQYF. The CDR3, as DNA: TGTGCCAGCATCCTGGGACTAGCTGGGGAGCAGTACTTC. Using reference TRBV5-6 and TRBJ2-5 for the parts outside the CDR3, the full variable domain is DAGVTQSPTHLIKTRGQQVTLRCSPKSGHDTVSWYQQALGQGPQFIFQYYEEEERQRGNFPDRFSGHQFPNYSSELNVNALLLGDSALYLCASILGLAGEQYFGPGTRLLVL.

This chain uses TRBV5-1 with TRBJ2-7, with 8 nucleotides matching TRBD2. The CDR3 totals 14 residues. With V trimmed by 4 bases and J by 5 bases, 8 bases remained unmatched. Germline loops: CDR1 SGHRS, CDR2 YFSETQ. CDR3 protein: CASSPGGSIHEQYF. CDR3 sequence (DNA): TGCGCCAGCAGCCCGGGAGGGTCCATACACGAGCAGTACTTC.

This clone was picked up a small number of times. V usage is TRBV7-3 and J usage is TRBJ2-1, with TRBD2 identical over 11 bases. This CDR3 comprises 15 residues. Looked up from germline, CDR1 is SGHTA and CDR2 is FQGTGA. J was trimmed by 6 bases and V by 2 bases; bases with no gene match: 3. The CDR3 DNA sequence: TGTGCCAGCAGCTTATCCGGGACTAGCGGCAATGAGCAGTTCTTC. Translated, it gives CASSLSGTSGNEQFF.

On this clone: The same CDR3 also results from other DNA sequences found in this sample. V gene TRBV2 combines with J gene TRBJ2-5, with D possibly TRBD1 on 6 matching bases. CDR3 length equals 12 residues. Trimming shortened V by 6 bases and J by 5 bases, and 10 bases separated the two germline ends. Germline CDR1 SNHLY, CDR2 FYNNEI. CDR3 in DNA: TGTGCCAGCAGCACAGGGCGGGAGACCCAGTACTTC. Protein: CASSTGRETQYF. The full variable domain, with the rest looked up from reference TRBV2 and TRBJ2-5, is EPEVTQTPSHQVTQMGQEVILRCVPISNHLYFYWYRQILGQKVEFLVSFYNNEISEKSEIFDDQFSVERPDGSNFTLKIRSTKLEDSAMYFCASSTGRETQYFGPGTRLLVL.

This clone has only a few counts. This chain connects TRBV30 to TRBJ2-7; the D is unclear. Trimming stripped 1 base from V and 0 bases from J, with 10 bases between. This CDR3 spans 14 amino acids. The germline V gene encodes CDR1 GTSNPN and CDR2 SVGIG (reference sequence). CDR3 sequence: CAWSEVWGSYEQYF. The CDR3, as DNA: TGTGCCTGGAGTGAAGTTTGGGGCTCCTACGAGCAGTACTTC.

The rearrangement uses TRBV13 and TRBJ2-7, with D perhaps matching TRBD1 (6 bases). CDR3 length equals 15 residues. The V gene lost 5 bases and the J gene lost 4 bases, with 18 bases spanning the gap. In germline, CDR1 is PRHDT, CDR2 FYEKMQ (reference sequence). The CDR3, as DNA: TGTGCCAGCAGCGTGCGGACAGACAACCTTTACGAGCAGTACTTC. This gives the protein CASSVRTDNLYEQYF.

The chain combines TRBV6-1 with TRBJ2-7; 11 bases match TRBD1. Germline CDR1 and CDR2: MNHNS and SASEGT. V shed 4 bases, J shed 1 base, and the junction held 9 bases outside the gene matches. The CDR3 runs 17 residues. CDR3 amino acids: CASSGDWTGGFSYEQYF. The CDR3 nucleotides read TGTGCCAGCAGTGGAGATTGGACAGGGGGCTTTTCCTACGAGCAGTACTTC.

The chain uses TRBV29-1 and TRBJ1-1, with a tentative D call TRBD1 (5 bases). Deletions cut 4 bases from V and 1 base from J, with 13 bases between. Looked up from germline, CDR1 is SQVTM and CDR2 is ANQGSEA. This CDR3 comprises 14 residues. The CDR3 DNA sequence: TGCAGCGTTGTCCAGAATACAGGGAACACTGAAGCTTTCTTT. Translation gives CSVVQNTGNTEAFF.

The chain uses TRBV29-1 and TRBJ2-1, with TRBD2 identical over 10 bases. Germline CDR1 is SQVTM and CDR2 is ANQGSEA. CDR3 length: 16 residues. V lost 0 bases, J lost 8 bases, and 10 bases stayed unmatched. The CDR3 loop is CSVEDRASGSFDEQFF. The CDR3 DNA reads as TGCAGCGTTGAAGATCGGGCTAGCGGGAGTTTCGATGAGCAGTTCTTC.

The chain recombines TRBV15 with TRBJ1-1; D is unclear. This CDR3 spans 13 amino acids. Germline V gene data show CDR1 as LNHNV and CDR2 as YYDKDF (reference sequence). V dropped 3 bases and J dropped 1 base, with 6 bases sitting between them. The CDR3 spells CATSSNGNTEAFF. Here the CDR3 DNA reads TGTGCCACCAGCAGTAACGGGAACACTGAAGCTTTCTTT.

The chain joins TRBV11-2 to TRBJ2-6, with D unclear. In germline, CDR1 is SGHAT, CDR2 FQNNGV. V lost 0 bases and J lost 0, with 9 bases in between. CDR3 size: 17 residues. CDR3 nucleotide sequence: TGTGCCAGCAGCTTAGATATTAGTAGCTCTGGGGCCAACGTCCTGACTTTC. This encodes CASSLDISSSGANVLTF. Looking up the rest from reference TRBV11-2 and TRBJ2-6 gives the full variable domain: EAGVAQSPRYKIIEKRQSVAFWCNPISGHATLYWYQQILGQGPKLLIQFQNNGVVDDSQLPKDRFSAERLKGVDSTLKIQPAKLEDSAVYLCASSLDISSSGANVLTFGAGSRLTVL.

This clone was seen at least ten times. The chain couples TRBV21-1 to TRBJ2-7; the table's D call, TRBD1, was not checked against the DNA. TRBV21-1 is noted as a pseudogene. This CDR3 has 15 amino acids. The CDR3 DNA sequence: TGTGCCAGCAGCAAACCAGGGGACAGGGGGCGCGAGCAGTACTTC. Translated, it gives CASSKPGDRGREQYF.

This clone was counted only a few times. The CDR3: CASSQSERADTDTQYF. The CDR3 coding sequence is TGCGCCAGCTCCCAAAGCGAACGGGCGGACACAGATACGCAGTATTTT. The chain carries TRBV23-1 and TRBJ2-3; no clear D gene. TRBV23-1 is an ORF, and what it does is uncertain. This CDR3 has 16 residues. V gave up 8 bases and J gave up 2 bases, with 20 bases separating them.

The V gene is TRBV5-1, the J gene TRBJ2-7; 13 bases are shared with TRBD2. J gave up 3 bases and V 4 bases, and 4 bases lay outside the gene matches. Germline assignment: CDR1 SGHRS and CDR2 YFSETQ. The length of the CDR3 is 15 residues. The CDR3 DNA follows: TGCGCCAGCAGCATCGGACTAGCGGGAGTCTACGAGCAGTACTTC. Its protein is CASSIGLAGVYEQYF.

This clone has just one count. A read error likely explains this, since a far larger clone differs by one base. Other DNA variants within this sample encode the same CDR3. The genes are TRBV29-1 and TRBJ2-3; TRBD1 is a possible D gene (5 bases). The CDR3 runs 15 residues. Trimming took 1 base from V and 0 from J, leaving 11 bases between them. The germline V gene encodes CDR1 SQVTM and CDR2 ANQGSEA. CDR3 nucleotides: TGCAGCGTTGAAGCCCAGGGTTTGAGCACAGATACGCAGTATTTT. It is translated as CSVEAQGLSTDTQYF.

This clone has a handful of counts. This chain uses TRBV10-2 with TRBJ2-4; a possible D gene is TRBD1 (6 bases). V lost 4 bases to trimming and J lost 5 bases, with 15 bases between them. The CDR3 runs 15 residues. The germline gives CDR1 WSHSY, CDR2 SAAADI. CDR3 protein: CASSVTEGGQNIQYF. CDR3 sequence (DNA): TGCGCCAGCAGTGTGACAGAAGGGGGTCAAAACATTCAGTACTTC.

The genes are TRBV30 and TRBJ1-3; the D gene is possibly TRBD1 (5 bases). CDR1 is GTSNPN, CDR2 SVGIG, per germline (reference sequence). Trimming stripped 0 bases from V and 2 bases from J, with 11 bases between. This CDR3 spans 15 amino acids. CDR3 in amino acids: CAWSVRRGAGNTIYF. CDR3 DNA: TGTGCCTGGAGTGTAAGGAGGGGCGCTGGAAACACCATATATTTT.

This rearrangement joins TRBV4-2 to TRBJ2-1; 7 positions agree with TRBD2. V trimming: 0 bases; J trimming: 9 bases; junction bases outside the gene matches: 5. The CDR3 is 14 residues long. Germline V lookup: CDR1 LGHNA, CDR2 YNFKEQ. The CDR3 is CASSQDGRNSEQFF. In DNA form, the CDR3 reads TGTGCCAGCAGCCAAGACGGGAGGAACAGTGAGCAGTTCTTC.

The J gene is TRBJ2-2, the V gene TRBV29-1; 13 bases agree with TRBD2. The CDR3 has 16 amino acids. V was pared by 4 bases and J by 6 bases, with 8 bases of the junction left unmatched. Germline-derived CDR1 and CDR2 are SQVTM and ANQGSEA. CDR3 coding DNA: TGCAGCGTTGCCCTAGGACTAGCGGGAGACCCCGGGGAGCTGTTTTTT. Amino acid sequence: CSVALGLAGDPGELFF.

As concerns this clone: This probably arose from a read error, given a far larger clone one base away. Other DNA sequences in the sample encode the same CDR3. V and J are TRBV6-6 and TRBJ2-7; D is possibly TRBD2 (6 bases). Germline CDR1 MNHNY, CDR2 SVGAGI (reference sequence). V shed 6 bases and J shed 0 bases, with 18 bases lying between them. The CDR3 has 16 amino acids. CDR3 amino acids: CASSRDPSDYSYEQYF. The CDR3 nucleotides are TGTGCCAGCAGCAGGGACCCTAGCGACTACTCCTACGAGCAGTACTTC.

This clone was found a few times. This sample also contains other DNA sequences that code for the same CDR3. The V gene is TRBV28, the J gene TRBJ2-5, with TRBD2 matching over 16 bases. In germline, CDR1 is MDHEN, CDR2 SYDVKM. The J segment lost 3 bases and the V segment lost 5 bases, leaving 3 bases of the junction unmatched. The CDR3 sequence is 16 residues long. CDR3 loop: CASSPGTSGREETQYF. CDR3 in DNA: TGTGCCAGCAGTCCCGGGACTAGCGGGAGGGAAGAGACCCAGTACTTC.

V and J are TRBV15 and TRBJ1-5; the match to TRBD1 covers 9 bases. Unmatched junction bases numbered 6, after V lost 4 bases and J lost 2 bases. This CDR3 has 16 residues. Germline-derived CDR1 and CDR2 are LNHNV and YYDKDF (reference sequence). The chain's CDR3 is CATSKQGAFGNQPQHF. CDR3 sequence (DNA): TGTGCCACCAGCAAACAGGGGGCGTTCGGCAATCAGCCCCAGCATTTT.

This rearrangement joins TRBV4-2 to TRBJ2-7; 8 bases agree with TRBD2. The CDR3 runs to 16 residues. After removal of 0 bases from V and 3 bases from J, the junction contained 7 bases not matched to a gene. Germline V CDR1 and CDR2: LGHNA, YNFKEQ. CDR3 protein: CASSQDISGGFYEQYF. CDR3 bases: TGTGCCAGCAGCCAAGATATATCGGGAGGGTTCTACGAGCAGTACTTC.

This chain uses TRBV7-9 with TRBJ2-7; 9 nucleotides line up with TRBD1. Trimming removed 5 bases from V and 4 bases from J; junction bases left unmatched: 6. The CDR3 spans 14 residues. Looked up from germline, CDR1 is SEHNR and CDR2 is FQNEAQ (reference sequence). The CDR3 DNA is TGTGCCAGCAGCGGAGGGACAGGGCTTTACGAGCAGTACTTC. Translating gives CASSGGTGLYEQYF.

About this clone: A read error likely explains this, since a far larger clone differs by one base. The rearrangement uses TRBV30 and TRBJ2-6; possibly TRBD1 for D (5 bases). The CDR3 contains 13 residues. Germline V CDR1 and CDR2: GTSNPN, SVGIG (reference sequence). The DNA of the CDR3 is TGTGCCTGGAGTTTTGGTGGGGCCAACGTCCCGACTTTC. Residues: CAWSFGGANVPTF.

The gene calls are TRBV6-1 and TRBJ2-7, with a tentative D call TRBD2 (6 bases). Germline values: CDR1 MNHNS, CDR2 SASEGT. Trimming stripped 4 bases from V and 2 bases from J, with 9 bases between. CDR3 length: 13 residues. The CDR3 nucleotides read TGTGCCAGCAGTGGGCGGGGCGCCTACGAGCAGTACTTC. It is translated as CASSGRGAYEQYF.

The CDR3 is CASSIGGDQPQHF. In DNA form, the CDR3 reads TGTGCCAGTAGTATAGGAGGGGATCAGCCCCAGCATTTT. This chain joins TRBV19 and TRBJ1-5, with D perhaps TRBD1 (5 bases). The CDR3 has 13 amino acids. V lost 1 base, J lost 5 bases, and 6 bases lay in between. Germline-derived CDR1 and CDR2 are LNHDA and SQIVND (reference sequence).